Listed below are T cell receptor beta chains from one sample, sequenced in a study of CD8+ T cells in alopecia areata. TCRdb's table, derived via immunoSEQ multiplex PCR, lists solely in-frame clones and lacks some. The sample includes about 120,000 clones, more than 45% seen only once; the top ten take about 0.5%. Sequencing used CD4+ T cells sorted from blood, obtained at week 4, from a patient treated with tofacitinib. The source of these receptors is a human donor with alopecia areata. Each CDR3 is given with its conserved first and last residue. The D gene is left open where the match is weak. A clone size is listed for some rows: how often the clone was seen (once, few, many), or a class if it is expanded.

d_call v_call clone_size cdr3_aa
TRBD1 TRBV7-6 . CASSLNRGHGYTF
. TRBV7-2 few CASSFSQVIDEQFF
. TRBV19 . CASRRRSSENEQFF
. TRBV5-1 . CASSLEGDSNQPQHF
. TRBV30 . CAWSVQFAGYGYTF
. TRBV18 few CASSPNGGDEQFF
. TRBV27 . CASSLRGGGELFF
. TRBV29-1 . CSAAGLHSYEQYF
. TRBV30 . CAWSKPIRGSRGYTF
. TRBV30 . CAWSPEGGRETQYF
. TRBV19 few CASSDPPGARPELFF
TRBD1 TRBV5-6 . CASSLLGTGINTGELFF
. TRBV4-1 . CASSQERPPDTQYF
. TRBV29-1 . CSVDLGSGNTIYF
TRBD1 TRBV7-9 . CASSAGTGNYEQYF
. TRBV19 few CASSTTGEDTQYF
. TRBV18 few CASSPGLSNQPQHF
. TRBV29-1 . CSVGTAQNQPQHF
. TRBV2 few CASSEQGRVGNQPQHF
. TRBV6-6 few CASRASTDTQYF
TRBD2 TRBV15 . CATSSQLAETQYF
. TRBV5-1 . CASSLEGRVDIQYF
TRBD2 TRBV5-1 few CASSLMASGVTDTQYF
. TRBV30 . CAWGAGANQPQHF
. TRBV29-1 . CSVVKQESMSYTF
. TRBV29-1 once CSVDSGTNYGYTF
TRBD1 TRBV9 . CASSVEADRGEKLFF
. TRBV5-1 . CASSLEGGQYEQYF
. TRBV29-1 . CSAGTYEQYF
TRBD1 TRBV29-1 . CSVVGQEGFGYTF